Below are 23 T cell receptor beta chains sequenced from a single sample in a study of T cell repertoires in cytomegalovirus infection. TCRdb reprocessed the reads with MiXCR, giving one entry per CDR3 protein. In the table there are about a million distinct CDR3 sequences, roughly 30% of which are singletons. Their recognized antigens are unknown. The sample consisted of cultured CD8+ T cells from PBMCs, taken from culture after CMV antigen stimulation. These receptors were taken from a human donor in good health (CMV status not recorded). Some clones in this sample may be carry-over from other donors' samples.

In its sample, this clonotype was seen a few times. The chain has TRBV6-1 and TRBJ2-1; D remains ambiguous. Germline V gene data show CDR1 as MNHNS and CDR2 as SASEGT. The V gene lost 2 bases and the J gene lost 2 bases, with 10 bases spanning the gap. CDR3 length: 15 residues. The CDR3 region has the DNA TGTGCCAGCAGTGAAACTCAGGATCCCTACAATGAGCAGTTCTTC. Amino acid sequence: CASSETQDPYNEQFF.

The CDR3 loop reads CASRRDRVTDTQYF. CDR3 nucleotide sequence: TGTGCCAGCAGGAGGGACAGGGTCACAGATACGCAGTATTTT. The chain links TRBV7-2 to TRBJ2-3; the match to TRBD1 covers 9 bases. The CDR3 totals 14 residues. Trimming cost V 6 bases and J 2 bases; bases outside gene matches: 3. Germline CDR1 is SGHTA and CDR2 is FQGNSA.

In this sample, this clonotype turned up a few times. At one of its ends the junction is not consistent with the germline gene, which may arise from a read error. The chain links TRBV7-6 to TRBJ2-1; D is unclear. Per the germline V gene, CDR1 is SGHVS and CDR2 is FNYEAQ. This CDR3 spans 15 amino acids. CDR3 sequence: CASSSAPYPSNEQFF. In nucleotides, the CDR3 is TGTGCTAGCAGCTCGGCCCCCTACCCTTCCAATGAGCAGTTCTTC.

The rearrangement uses TRBV12-3 or TRBV12-4 and TRBJ2-1; the D gene is possibly TRBD1 (7 bases). CDR3 length: 14 residues. Trimming shortened V by 6 bases and J by 7 bases, and 16 bases separated the two germline ends. CDR3 sequence reads: CASSTQGEDNEQFF. CDR3 nucleotides: TGTGCCAGCAGCACCCAGGGGGAGGATAATGAGCAGTTCTTC.

The J gene is TRBJ2-1, the V gene TRBV2, with 9 positions matching TRBD2. Per the germline V gene, CDR1 is SNHLY and CDR2 is FYNNEI. J was trimmed by 3 bases and V by 4 bases; bases with no gene match: 4. The CDR3 totals 15 residues. CDR3 loop: CASSGSGGNYNEQFF. In nucleotides, the CDR3 is TGTGCCAGCAGTGGCAGCGGGGGGAACTACAATGAGCAGTTCTTC.

Concerning this clonotype: A much more abundant neighbour one base away suggests this may be a read error. The chain joins TRBV7-2 to TRBJ1-5; D ambiguous. The J call may be in error: the DNA end matches TRBJ2-3 better. Germline assignment: CDR1 SGHTA and CDR2 FQGNSA. The CDR3 consists of 14 residues. For the CDR3, the DNA is TGTGCCAGCAGCTTAGATCCGGGCTATCAGCCCCAGTATTTT. This codes for CASSLDPGYQPQYF.

The V call is TRBV7-9, the J call TRBJ1-2, with D possibly matching TRBD1 (6 bases). V shed 7 bases and J shed 5 bases, with 20 bases lying between them. Germline CDR1 and CDR2: SEHNR and FQNEAQ (reference sequence). The CDR3 consists of 15 residues. CDR3 in amino acids: CASTESAGDMYGYTF. CDR3 bases: TGTGCCAGCACCGAATCGGCCGGGGACATGTATGGCTACACCTTC.

This clonotype showed up just a few times. The chain combines TRBV7-9 with TRBJ1-5; 7 bases fit TRBD1. CDR1 SEHNR and CDR2 FQNEAQ come from the germline V gene (reference sequence). The CDR3 covers 16 residues. Losses at the gene ends were 5 bases for V and 0 bases for J; bases not matched to a gene: 7. CDR3 loop: CASSTGTEHSNQPQHF. In nucleotides, the CDR3 is TGTGCCAGCAGCACCGGGACAGAGCATAGCAATCAGCCCCAGCATTTT.

This chain connects TRBV12-3 or TRBV12-4 to TRBJ2-7; D is tentatively TRBD1 or TRBD2 (5 bases each). V shed 4 bases and J shed 5 bases, with 15 bases lying between them. This CDR3 is built from 14 residues. CDR3 residues: CASSSGPTVDEQYV. CDR3 in DNA: TGTGCCAGCAGTTCGGGACCCACCGTCGACGAGCAGTACGTC.

This chain connects TRBV5-6 to TRBJ1-1; TRBD1 might be the D (5 bases). The length of the CDR3 is 17 residues. V lost 2 bases and J 0 bases, leaving 17 bases between the germline ends. Germline CDR1 reads SGHDT; CDR2 reads YYEEEE. The CDR3 sequence is CASSFWVGETLNTEAFF. The CDR3 region has the DNA TGTGCCAGCAGCTTTTGGGTAGGGGAGACCTTGAACACTGAAGCTTTCTTT.

The V gene is TRBV7-4, the J gene TRBJ2-4; maybe TRBD2 (5 bases). The germline V gene has CDR1 SGHVT and CDR2 SQSDAQ. CDR3 length equals 15 residues. V was pared by 1 base and J by 0 bases, with 7 bases between. As DNA, the CDR3 is TGTGCCAGCAGCTTAGGAGAGGGAGCCAAAAACATTCAGTACTTC. Residues: CASSLGEGAKNIQYF.

This clonotype showed up just a few times. This chain joins TRBV9 and TRBJ1-2; TRBD1 matches 9 bases. The CDR3 sequence is 15 residues long. V shed 3 bases and J 6 bases; nucleotides not matched to a gene: 9. From germline, CDR1 is SGDLS and CDR2 YYNGEE. CDR3 coding DNA: TGTGCCAGCAGCGGCCGGGACAGGGAAAGAAATGGCTACACCTTC. Amino acid sequence: CASSGRDRERNGYTF. Using reference TRBV9 and TRBJ1-2 for the parts outside the CDR3, the full variable domain is DSGVTQTPKHLITATGQRVTLRCSPRSGDLSVYWYQQSLDQGLQFLIQYYNGEERAKGNILERFSAQQFPDLHSELNLSSLELGDSALYFCASSGRDRERNGYTFGSGTRLTVV.

The chain couples TRBV6-2 or TRBV6-3 to TRBJ2-5; a weak D match, TRBD2 (5 bases). Trimming shortened V by 6 bases and J by 4 bases, and 15 bases separated the two germline ends. The germline V gene has CDR1 MNHEY and CDR2 SVGEGT. This CDR3 has 14 amino acids. CDR3 DNA sequence: TGTGCCAGCAGCCCCCCGAGGGCCGCAGAGACCCAGTACTTC. Encoded protein: CASSPPRAAETQYF.

This clonotype was counted between two and nine times. This chain joins TRBV2 and TRBJ1-2; D not certain. Between the trimmed V and J ends, which lost 5 bases and 7 bases, there was a span of 8 bases. CDR3 length: 11 residues. Germline V gives CDR1 SNHLY, CDR2 FYNNEI. The CDR3 region has the DNA TGTGCCAGCAGTCCACAGCGTGGCTACACCTTC. It specifies CASSPQRGYTF.

With respect to this clonotype: Just one base apart from a much larger clone, this may be a read error. V is TRBV20-1 and J is TRBJ1-1, with D hard to call. Trimming shortened V by 8 bases and J by 0 bases, and 7 bases separated the two germline ends. CDR1 is DFQATT and CDR2 is SNEGSKA in the germline V gene (reference sequence). The CDR3 loop spans 11 amino acids. The CDR3 loop reads CSRVLNTEAFF. DNA of the CDR3: TGCAGTAGAGTACTGAACACTGAAGCTTTCTTT.

In this sample, this clonotype turned up a few times. The rearrangement joins TRBV6-1 to TRBJ2-3; 7 bases map to TRBD2. This CDR3 is 13 amino acids long. V lost 8 bases and J lost 2; bases outside the gene matches: 4. CDR1 is MNHNS and CDR2 is SASEGT in the germline V gene. CDR3 sequence: CASWAGVTDTQYF. As DNA, the CDR3 is TGTGCCAGCTGGGCGGGGGTCACAGATACGCAGTATTTT.

This clonotype was counted many times. The gene calls are TRBV7-9 and TRBJ2-3; D is possibly TRBD1 (5 bases). The CDR3 contains 13 residues. Germline V gene sequence: CDR1 SEHNR, CDR2 FQNEAQ (reference sequence). Trimming cost V 4 bases and J 3 bases, with 8 bases left between them. For the CDR3, the DNA is TGTGCCAGCAGCTCCTCAGGGACAGATACGCAGTATTTT. It translates to CASSSSGTDTQYF.

This chain uses TRBV5-1 with TRBJ1-1; the match to TRBD1 covers 7 bases. V lost 7 bases, J lost 4 bases, and 13 bases stayed unmatched. The CDR3 runs 15 residues. Per germline, CDR1 SGHRS and CDR2 YFSETQ. The CDR3 coding sequence is TGCGCCAGCTCCCTCTGGGCAGGGGGAAGCACTGAAGCTTTCTTT. It codes for CASSLWAGGSTEAFF.

The V call is TRBV7-9, the J call TRBJ2-2; D unresolved. Trimming left V 2 bases short and J 3 bases short, with 19 bases between. Germline assignment: CDR1 SEHNR and CDR2 FQNEAQ (reference sequence). This CDR3 spans 18 amino acids. The CDR3 is CASSLTPARVTDTGELFF. The CDR3 DNA follows: TGTGCCAGCAGCTTAACCCCGGCCCGGGTCACCGACACCGGGGAGCTGTTTTTT.

There are a few counts of this clonotype. The genes are TRBV6-6 and TRBJ2-5; 7 bases are a match to TRBD1. Germline CDR1 is MNHNY and CDR2 is SVGAGI (reference sequence). This CDR3 has 15 amino acids. V shed 5 bases and J 1 base; nucleotides not matched to a gene: 7. CDR3 residues: CASSAANRGQETQYF. In DNA form, the CDR3 reads TGTGCCAGCAGTGCCGCCAACAGGGGCCAAGAGACCCAGTACTTC.

This chain links TRBV19 with TRBJ1-5; TRBD1 agrees at 10 bases. Losses at the gene ends were 5 bases for V and 6 bases for J; bases not matched to a gene: 7. The CDR3 is made up of 15 amino acids. Germline V gives CDR1 LNHDA, CDR2 SQIVND (reference sequence). The CDR3, as DNA: TGTGCCAGTAGTGGGACAGGGGCGTATGCTCAGCCCCAGCATTTT. The encoded protein is CASSGTGAYAQPQHF.

The rearrangement joins TRBV2 to TRBJ1-2; the D is unclear. Germline loops: CDR1 SNHLY, CDR2 FYNNEI. V was cut by 3 bases and J by 3 bases, with 11 bases left in between. CDR3 size: 14 residues. CDR3 in DNA: TGTGCCAGCAGTGACGGAGAACAGTACTATGGCTACACCTTC. Residues: CASSDGEQYYGYTF.

The gene calls are TRBV5-5 and TRBJ1-4, with 8 bases aligning to TRBD1. This CDR3 has 14 residues. Germline assignment: CDR1 SGHKS and CDR2 YYEKEE (reference sequence). Trimming removed 0 bases from V and 8 bases from J; junction bases left unmatched: 3. The CDR3 bases are TGTGCCAGCAGCTTGGCAGGGGGCGTCGAAAAACTGTTTTTT. Translation gives CASSLAGGVEKLFF.